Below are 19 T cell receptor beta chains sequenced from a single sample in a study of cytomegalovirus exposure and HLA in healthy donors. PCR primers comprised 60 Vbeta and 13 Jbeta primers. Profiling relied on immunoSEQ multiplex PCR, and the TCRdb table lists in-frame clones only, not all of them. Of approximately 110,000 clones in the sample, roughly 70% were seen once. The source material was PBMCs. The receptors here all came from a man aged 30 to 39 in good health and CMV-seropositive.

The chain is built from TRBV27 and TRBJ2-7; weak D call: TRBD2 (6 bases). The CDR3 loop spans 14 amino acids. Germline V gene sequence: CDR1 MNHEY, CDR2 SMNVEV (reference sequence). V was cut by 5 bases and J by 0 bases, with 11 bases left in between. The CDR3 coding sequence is TGTGCCAGCAGTCCCGGGGGACCCTCCTACGAGCAGTACTTC. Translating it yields CASSPGGPSYEQYF.

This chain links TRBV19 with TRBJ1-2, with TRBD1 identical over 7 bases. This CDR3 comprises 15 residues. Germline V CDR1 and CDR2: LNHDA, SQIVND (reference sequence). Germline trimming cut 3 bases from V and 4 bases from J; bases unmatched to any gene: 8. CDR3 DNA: TGTGCCAGTAGTATGGACAGGTCCGGAACCTATGGCTACACCTTC. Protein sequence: CASSMDRSGTYGYTF.

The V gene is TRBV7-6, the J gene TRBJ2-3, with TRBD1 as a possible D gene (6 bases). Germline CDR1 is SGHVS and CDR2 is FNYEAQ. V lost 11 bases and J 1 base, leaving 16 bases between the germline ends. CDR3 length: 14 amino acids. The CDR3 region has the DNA TGTGCCGCGCGTAGGGGGATACGCACAGATACGCAGTATTTT. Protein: CAARRGIRTDTQYF.

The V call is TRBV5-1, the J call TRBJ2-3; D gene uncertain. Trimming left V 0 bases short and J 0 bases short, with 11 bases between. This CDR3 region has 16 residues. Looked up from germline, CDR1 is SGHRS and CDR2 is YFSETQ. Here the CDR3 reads CASSLAGASSTDTQYF. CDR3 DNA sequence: TGCGCCAGCAGCTTGGCCGGAGCCTCTAGCACAGATACGCAGTATTTT. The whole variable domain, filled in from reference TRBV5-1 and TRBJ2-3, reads KAGVTQTPRYLIKTRGQQVTLSCSPISGHRSVSWYQQTPGQGLQFLFEYFSETQRNKGNFPGRFSGRQFSNSRSEMNVSTLELGDSALYLCASSLAGASSTDTQYFGPGTRLTVL.

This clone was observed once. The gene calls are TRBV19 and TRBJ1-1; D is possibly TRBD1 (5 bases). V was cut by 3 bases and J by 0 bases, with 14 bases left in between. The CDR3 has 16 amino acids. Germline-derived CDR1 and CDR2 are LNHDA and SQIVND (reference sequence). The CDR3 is CASSIWAGPLNTEAFF. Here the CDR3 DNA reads TGTGCCAGTAGTATTTGGGCAGGGCCTTTGAACACTGAAGCTTTCTTT. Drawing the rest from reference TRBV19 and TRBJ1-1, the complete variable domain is DGGITQSPKYLFRKEGQNVTLSCEQNLNHDAMYWYRQDPGQGLRLIYYSQIVNDFQKGDIAEGYSVSREKKESFPLTVTSAQKNPTAFYLCASSIWAGPLNTEAFFGQGTRLTVV.

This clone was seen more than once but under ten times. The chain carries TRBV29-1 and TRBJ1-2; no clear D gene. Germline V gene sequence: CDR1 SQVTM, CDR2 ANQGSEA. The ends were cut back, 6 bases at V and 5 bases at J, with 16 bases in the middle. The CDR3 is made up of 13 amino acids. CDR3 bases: TGCAGCGTGGTCGTGGGCGCAGAATATGGCTACACCTTC. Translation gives CSVVVGAEYGYTF. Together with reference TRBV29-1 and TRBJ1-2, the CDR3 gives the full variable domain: SAVISQKPSRDICQRGTSLTIQCQVDSQVTMMFWYRQQPGQSLTLIATANQGSEATYESGFVIDKFPISRPNLTFSTLTVSNMSPEDSSIYLCSVVVGAEYGYTFGSGTRLTVV.

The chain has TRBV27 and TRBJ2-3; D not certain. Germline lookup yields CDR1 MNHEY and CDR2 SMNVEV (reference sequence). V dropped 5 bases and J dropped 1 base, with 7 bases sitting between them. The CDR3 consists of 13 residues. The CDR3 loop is CASSPYRTDTQYF. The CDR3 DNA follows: TGTGCCAGCAGTCCCTACCGCACAGATACGCAGTATTTT.

In nucleotides, the CDR3 is TGTGCCAGCAGCCCCGGGACTAGCGGGGAAGAGACCCAGTACTTC. The encoded protein is CASSPGTSGEETQYF. This chain connects TRBV11-2 to TRBJ2-5; 13 nucleotides line up with TRBD2. The junction had 3 bases not matched to a gene; V was cut back by 5 bases and J by 3 bases. From germline, CDR1 is SGHAT and CDR2 FQNNGV. The CDR3 length is 15 residues.

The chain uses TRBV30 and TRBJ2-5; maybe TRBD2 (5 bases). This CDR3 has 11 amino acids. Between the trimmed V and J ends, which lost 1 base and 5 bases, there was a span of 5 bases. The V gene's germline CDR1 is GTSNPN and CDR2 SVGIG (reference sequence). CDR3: CAWSERETQYF. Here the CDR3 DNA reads TGTGCCTGGAGTGAGCGGGAGACCCAGTACTTC. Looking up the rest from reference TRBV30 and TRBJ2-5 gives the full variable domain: SQTIHQWPATLVQPVGSPLSLECTVEGTSNPNLYWYRQAAGRGLQLLFYSVGIGQISSEVPQNLSASRPQDRQFILSSKKLLLSDSGFYLCAWSERETQYFGPGTRLLVL.

CDR3 in DNA: TGCAGCGCCCGTCACCGGGACAGGGTAGCTGAAGCTTTCTTT. Its protein product is CSARHRDRVAEAFF. V is TRBV29-1 and J is TRBJ1-1, with 9 bases identical to TRBD1. V lost 7 bases, J lost 6 bases, and 12 bases stayed unmatched. Germline CDR1 SQVTM, CDR2 ANQGSEA. This CDR3 spans 14 amino acids. The whole variable domain, filled in from reference TRBV29-1 and TRBJ1-1, reads SAVISQKPSRDICQRGTSLTIQCQVDSQVTMMFWYRQQPGQSLTLIATANQGSEATYESGFVIDKFPISRPNLTFSTLTVSNMSPEDSSIYLCSARHRDRVAEAFFGQGTRLTVV.

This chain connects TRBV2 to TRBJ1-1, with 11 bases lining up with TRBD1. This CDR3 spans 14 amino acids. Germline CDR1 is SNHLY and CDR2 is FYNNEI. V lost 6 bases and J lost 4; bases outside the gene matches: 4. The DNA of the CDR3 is TGTGCCAGCAGGGACAGGGGGCCGGGCACTGAAGCTTTCTTT. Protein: CASRDRGPGTEAFF. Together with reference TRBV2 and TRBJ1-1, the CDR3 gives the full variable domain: EPEVTQTPSHQVTQMGQEVILRCVPISNHLYFYWYRQILGQKVEFLVSFYNNEISEKSEIFDDQFSVERPDGSNFTLKIRSTKLEDSAMYFCASRDRGPGTEAFFGQGTRLTVV.

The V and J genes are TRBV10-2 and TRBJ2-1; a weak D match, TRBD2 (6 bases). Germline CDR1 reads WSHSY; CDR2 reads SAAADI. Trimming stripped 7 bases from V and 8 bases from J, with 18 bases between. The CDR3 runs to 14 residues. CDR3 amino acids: CASKLTREIDEQFF. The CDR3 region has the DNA TGCGCCAGCAAGTTGACTAGGGAGATAGATGAGCAGTTCTTC.

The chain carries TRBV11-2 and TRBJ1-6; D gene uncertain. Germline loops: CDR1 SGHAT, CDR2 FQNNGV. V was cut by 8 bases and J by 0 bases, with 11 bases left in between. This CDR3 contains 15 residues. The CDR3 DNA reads TGTGCCAGCCGCGGGAGTTCCTCCTATAATTCACCCCTCCACTTT. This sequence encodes CASRGSSSYNSPLHF.

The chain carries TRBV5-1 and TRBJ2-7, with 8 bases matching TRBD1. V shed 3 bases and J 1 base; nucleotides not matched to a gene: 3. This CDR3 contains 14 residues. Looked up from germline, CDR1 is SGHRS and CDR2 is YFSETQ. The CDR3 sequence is CASSWDRRSYEQYF. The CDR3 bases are TGCGCCAGCAGCTGGGACAGGAGATCCTACGAGCAGTACTTC.

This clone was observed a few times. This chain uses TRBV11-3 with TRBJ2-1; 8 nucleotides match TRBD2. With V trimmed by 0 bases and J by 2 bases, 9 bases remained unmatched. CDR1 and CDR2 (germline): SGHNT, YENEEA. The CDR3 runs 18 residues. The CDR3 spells CASSLDFNAGGTYNEQFF. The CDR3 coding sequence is TGTGCCAGCAGCTTAGATTTCAACGCGGGAGGTACCTACAATGAGCAGTTCTTC.

CDR3 sequence reads: CASSTRGGYSNQPQHF. CDR3 in DNA: TGTGCCAGCAGCACCCGGGGGGGTTATAGCAATCAGCCCCAGCATTTT. The chain couples TRBV7-2 to TRBJ1-5, with TRBD1 as a possible D gene (5 bases). Deletions cut 5 bases from V and 0 bases from J, with 14 bases between. The germline CDR1 and CDR2 sequences are SGHTA and FQGNSA. The CDR3 totals 16 residues.

CDR3 sequence (DNA): TGTGCCTGGAGTCCTGGGGGGGATACGCAGTATTTT. Residues: CAWSPGGDTQYF. The chain combines TRBV30 with TRBJ2-3; possible D gene TRBD2, 6 bases. CDR1 is GTSNPN, CDR2 SVGIG, per germline (reference sequence). Trimming removed 2 bases at V and 6 bases at J, with 9 bases between. The CDR3 extends over 12 amino acids.

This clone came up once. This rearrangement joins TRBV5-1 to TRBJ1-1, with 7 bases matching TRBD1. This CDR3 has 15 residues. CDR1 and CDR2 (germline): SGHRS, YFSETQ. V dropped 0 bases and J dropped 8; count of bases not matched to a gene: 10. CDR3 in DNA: TGCGCCAGCAGCTTGGCCGGCCAGCCGGACAGGGAAGCTTTCTTT. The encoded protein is CASSLAGQPDREAFF.

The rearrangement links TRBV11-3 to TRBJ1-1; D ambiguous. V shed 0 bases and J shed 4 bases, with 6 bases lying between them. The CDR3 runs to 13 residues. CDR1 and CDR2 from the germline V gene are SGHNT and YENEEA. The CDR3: CASSLEESTEAFF. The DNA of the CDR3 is TGTGCCAGCAGCTTAGAGGAGTCCACTGAAGCTTTCTTT.